This T cell receptor (beta chain) came from a study of vaccination effects on CD4 cells after COVID-19. Whole-study results and caveats: Most post-vaccine spike-reactive clones in convalescents were new, not infection-derived.

Some clones are missing from TCRdb's copy, which holds only in-frame ones; the method was immunoSEQ multiplex PCR. This sample has some 50,000 clones, with 74% found just once. The V gene's germline CDR1 is LNHNV and CDR2 YYDKDF (reference sequence). The CDR3 length is 16 residues. V lost 3 bases, J lost 5 bases, and 10 bases stayed unmatched. By sample share, this clone is medium-sized. What it recognizes is unknown. Following culture for around 10 days, CD4+ T cells were isolated. This individual tested PCR-positive for SARS-CoV-2 infection between March and December 2020. Each participant was given two doses of one vaccine (BNT162b2 or mRNA-1273). On both days 3 and 7, half of the culture medium was replaced with IL-2 medium.

The gene calls are TRBV15 and TRBJ1-5; TRBD1 matches 7 bases. The sample was CD4+ T cells from PBMCs cultured without peptide, taken after COVID-19 vaccination. The TCR sequence derives from a human donor who had a prior SARS-CoV-2 infection. In DNA form, the CDR3 reads TGTGCCACCAGCAGGCCACAGACAGGGCGTTATCAGCCCCAGCATTTT. Residues: CATSRPQTGRYQPQHF.